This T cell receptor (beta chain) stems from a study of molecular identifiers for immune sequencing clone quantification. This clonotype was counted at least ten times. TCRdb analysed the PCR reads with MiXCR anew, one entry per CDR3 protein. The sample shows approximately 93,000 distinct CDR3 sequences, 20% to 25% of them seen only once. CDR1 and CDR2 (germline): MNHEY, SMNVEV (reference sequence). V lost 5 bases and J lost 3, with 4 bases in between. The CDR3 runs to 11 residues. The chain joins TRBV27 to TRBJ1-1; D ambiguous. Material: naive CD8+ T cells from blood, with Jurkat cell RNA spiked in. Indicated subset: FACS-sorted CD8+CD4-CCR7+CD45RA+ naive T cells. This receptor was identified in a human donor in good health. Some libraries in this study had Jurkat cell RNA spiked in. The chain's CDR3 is CASSTHTEAFF. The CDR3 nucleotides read TGTGCCAGCAGTACCCACACTGAAGCTTTCTTT.